The subject of this entry is one T cell receptor beta chain. The antigen remains undetermined. Germline lookup yields CDR1 MDHEN and CDR2 SYDVKM. This CDR3 has 15 residues. V was pared by 6 bases and J by 2 bases, with 8 bases of the junction left unmatched. These data are taken from a study of cytomegalovirus exposure and HLA in healthy donors. Profiled with immunoSEQ multiplex PCR; TCRdb holds only in-frame clones, not every one. This sample has 130,000 to 150,000 clones, with approximately 91% found just once. Study findings and constraints: TCR sequences were mostly rare, though some public TCRs occurred in many donors. Subsequent analysis showed first-cohort TCR clusters tending to co-occur in 120 validation repertoires. The study flagged 150 to 200 TCR beta chains as cytomegalovirus-associated.

The chain employs TRBV28 and TRBJ2-3; 7 bases match TRBD1. Material: PBMCs. The clonotype was recovered from a woman aged 18-30 years in good health and CMV-seropositive. The CDR3 nucleotides read TGTGCCAGCAGAGGACAGGAGACTACCACAGATACGCAGTATTTT. Its protein product is CASRGQETTTDTQYF.